This T cell receptor beta chain emerged from a study of blood T cells in healthy people across ages. This clonotype was seen only a few times. Per sample, at least 6 micrograms of total RNA were extracted. Sample-barcoded 5' priming and a J-beta primer mix drove a second PCR of roughly 6 to 12 cycles. Each CDR3 protein is one row after TCRdb ran MiXCR on the 5' RACE reads. The sample has over 1,500,000 distinct CDR3 sequences, roughly 49% seen once; the top ten hold around 2.1%. Germline V gene data show CDR1 as MNHEY and CDR2 as SVGAGI. The V gene lost 5 bases and the J gene lost 1 base, with 16 bases spanning the gap. The CDR3 has 16 residues.

The rearrangement joins TRBV6-5 to TRBJ2-3; TRBD1 might be the D (8 bases). This TCR was recovered from a woman aged 40 to 50 in good health. The sample taken for sequencing was blood. The CDR3 DNA sequence: TGTGCCAGCAGTCCCCCGGGGGGACAGGGCACAGATACGCAGTATTTT. It yields the protein CASSPPGGQGTDTQYF.